This TCR beta chain came from a study of blood T cell repertoires in COVID-19. Whole-study context: T cells, B-cell-depleted T cells, or PBMCs provided the cDNA or gDNA that served as material.

V lost 5 bases to trimming and J lost 3 bases, with 12 bases between them. The CDR3 runs to 14 residues. CDR1 SGHNT and CDR2 YENEEA come from the germline V gene. Authors' methods: Reference gene primer amplification gave nucleated cell count estimates. Only in-frame clones appear in the TCRdb table, and some are missing; sequencing was by immunoSEQ multiplex PCR. V and J calls and clone size are those listed in that table; D and trimming were worked out from the DNA. The sample yields fewer than 200,000 clones, approximately 87% seen once. In this sample, this clone turned up a few times. Material: peripheral blood. V usage is TRBV11-3 and J usage is TRBJ2-3; tentatively, D is TRBD1 (6 bases). The receptor was derived from a woman between 65 and 79 years old with COVID-19, enrolled during active disease. CDR3 sequence: CASSVYRETDTQYF. DNA for the CDR3: TGTGCCAGCAGCGTATACAGGGAGACAGATACGCAGTATTTT.